This T cell receptor beta chain was sequenced for a study of breast tumors, draining lymph nodes, adjacent tissues. Study-wide findings and caveats: Compared with lymph nodes, tumors were less diverse; compared with nontumor tissue, more. Compared with basal-like, luminal-like tumors shared significantly more repertoire with nontumor tissue. Findings are consistent with lymph node origin and intratumoral expansion of most tumor T cells. Tumor T cell lymph node origin was a supported hypothesis, not proven.

Samples came from axillary lymph nodes draining the breast cancer. TCRdb called the multiplex PCR reads again in MiXCR, with one record for every CDR3 protein. Among over 250,000 distinct CDR3 sequences listed, 30% to 35% were seen once. In this sample, this clonotype turned up once. Its cognate antigen is unknown. A much larger clone is a single base away; this may be a read error. The germline gives CDR1 DFQATT, CDR2 SNEGSKA (reference sequence). The CDR3 spans 14 residues. This TCR was sampled from a female donor with breast cancer. Some clones in this sample may be carry-over from other donors' samples. Sequencing used axillary lymph node tissue. The chain combines TRBV20-1 with TRBJ2-7, with 12 bases lining up with TRBD2. CDR3: CSARGTSGAYGQYF. The CDR3 nucleotides read TGCAGTGCTAGAGGGACTAGCGGGGCCTACGGGCAGTACTTC.